This T cell receptor (beta chain) was recorded in a study of T cell changes during pregnancy in multiple sclerosis. Trimming left V 2 bases short and J 5 bases short, with 15 bases between. The germline V gene encodes CDR1 GTSNPN and CDR2 SVGIG (reference sequence). There are 14 residues in the CDR3. Profiling relied on immunoSEQ multiplex PCR, and the TCRdb table lists in-frame clones only, not all of them. In the table there are under 60,000 clones, around 90% of which are singletons. This chain connects TRBV30 to TRBJ2-5, with D possibly being TRBD2 (7 bases). The origin of this receptor is a female donor with multiple sclerosis, enrolled in a pregnancy study. The input for sequencing was CD8+ T cells from peripheral blood mononuclear cells, taken after pregnancy. The CDR3 DNA follows: TGTGCCTGGAGTCGAGGGGGGGGGCTTGAGACCCAGTACTTC. As protein: CAWSRGGGLETQYF.